These T cell receptor beta chains were read from a single sample in a study of T-cell memory formation after mild COVID-19. Each CDR3 protein gets one entry after TCRdb re-called the 5' RACE reads with MiXCR. The repertoire includes over 150,000 distinct CDR3 sequences, about 18% of them detected once, and 3.9% sits in the top ten. Sequencing was performed on PBMCs or a T cell subset sorted from them (not recorded which). All receptors derive from a man between 18 and 29 years old who had mild COVID-19 (a few samples of this study predate the infection). Cell type and time point are not known. CDR3s include the opening cysteine and the closing phenylalanine or tryptophan. D genes are given only for firm matches. Clone size appears in some rows only: once, few, many, or a class for an expanded clone.

CDR3aa: CASSPRALAYEQYF; CDR3nt: TGTGCCAGCAGCCCGCGGGCCCTCGCCTACGAGCAGTACTTC; d_gene: -; j_gene: TRBJ2-7; v_gene: TRBV7-2; abundance: few
CDR3aa: CASSQSGYTQYF; CDR3nt: TGTGCCAGCAGTCAGTCGGGGTATACCCAGTACTTC; d_gene: -; j_gene: TRBJ2-5; v_gene: TRBV6-5; abundance: -
CDR3aa: CASRIGLSGANVLTF; CDR3nt: TGTGCCAGCAGAATTGGGCTCTCTGGGGCCAACGTCCTGACTTTC; d_gene: -; j_gene: TRBJ2-6; v_gene: TRBV5-6; abundance: few
CDR3aa: CASIPGPGYEQYF; CDR3nt: TGTGCCAGCATCCCAGGCCCGGGATACGAGCAGTACTTC; d_gene: -; j_gene: TRBJ2-7; v_gene: TRBV2; abundance: -
CDR3aa: CSARETRMLAGYTF; CDR3nt: TGCAGTGCTAGAGAGACCAGGATGTTGGCGGGCTACACCTTC; d_gene: -; j_gene: TRBJ1-2; v_gene: TRBV20-1; abundance: few
CDR3aa: CASSDPGQGAEAFF; CDR3nt: TGTGCCAGCAGCGACCCGGGACAGGGGGCTGAAGCTTTCTTT; d_gene: TRBD1; j_gene: TRBJ1-1; v_gene: TRBV6-5; abundance: -
CDR3aa: CASSQEDRPYGYTF; CDR3nt: TGTGCCAGCAGCCAAGAGGACAGGCCCTATGGCTACACCTTC; d_gene: TRBD1; j_gene: TRBJ1-2; v_gene: TRBV3-1; abundance: -
CDR3aa: CSARVPGLVGGSLQYF; CDR3nt: TGCAGTGCTAGAGTCCCGGGACTAGTGGGAGGAAGCCTCCAGTATTTT; d_gene: TRBD2; j_gene: TRBJ2-3; v_gene: TRBV20-1; abundance: -
CDR3aa: CASSSQGWDYGYTF; CDR3nt: TGTGCCAGCAGCTCTCAGGGGTGGGACTATGGCTACACCTTC; d_gene: -; j_gene: TRBJ1-2; v_gene: TRBV7-2; abundance: -
CDR3aa: CASSVTLYSTDTQYF; CDR3nt: TGTGCCAGCAGCGTCACCCTCTATAGCACAGATACGCAGTATTTT; d_gene: -; j_gene: TRBJ2-3; v_gene: TRBV9; abundance: few
CDR3aa: CSALPGLAGGTTDTQYF; CDR3nt: TGCAGTGCCCTACCGGGACTAGCGGGGGGCACCACAGATACGCAGTATTTT; d_gene: TRBD2; j_gene: TRBJ2-3; v_gene: TRBV20-1; abundance: -
CDR3aa: CASSLVPGLTDTQYF; CDR3nt: TGTGCCAGCAGCTTAGTGCCGGGACTCACAGATACGCAGTATTTT; d_gene: -; j_gene: TRBJ2-3; v_gene: TRBV7-2; abundance: -
CDR3aa: CASSGKGQGTIQYF; CDR3nt: TGTGCCAGCAGCGGCAAGGGACAGGGTACCATTCAGTACTTC; d_gene: TRBD1; j_gene: TRBJ2-4; v_gene: TRBV9; abundance: -
CDR3aa: CASTPGQSTDTQYF; CDR3nt: TGTGCCAGCACCCCGGGACAGTCCACAGATACGCAGTATTTT; d_gene: TRBD1; j_gene: TRBJ2-3; v_gene: TRBV7-9; abundance: few
CDR3aa: CASSQGMTGGGLTYEQYF; CDR3nt: TGCGCCAGCAGCCAAGGAATGACTGGCGGGGGGTTGACCTACGAGCAGTACTTC; d_gene: TRBD2; j_gene: TRBJ2-7; v_gene: TRBV4-3; abundance: few
CDR3aa: CSARAPLQGVEKLFF; CDR3nt: TGCAGTGCTAGAGCACCACTCCAGGGAGTGGAAAAACTGTTTTTT; d_gene: -; j_gene: TRBJ1-4; v_gene: TRBV20-1; abundance: few
CDR3aa: CASSMVREETQYF; CDR3nt: TGTGCCAGTAGTATGGTACGGGAGGAGACCCAGTACTTC; d_gene: -; j_gene: TRBJ2-5; v_gene: TRBV19; abundance: -
CDR3aa: CASSPGGRSYNEQFF; CDR3nt: TGTGCCAGCAGCCCGGGGGGGAGGTCCTACAATGAGCAGTTCTTC; d_gene: TRBD2; j_gene: TRBJ2-1; v_gene: TRBV7-9; abundance: -
CDR3aa: CASSVGGGPVNEQFF; CDR3nt: TGTGCCAGCAGCGTTGGCGGGGGGCCGGTCAATGAGCAGTTCTTC; d_gene: TRBD2; j_gene: TRBJ2-1; v_gene: TRBV9; abundance: -
CDR3aa: CASSPRITDTQYF; CDR3nt: TGTGCCAGCAGCCCCCGGATCACAGATACGCAGTATTTT; d_gene: -; j_gene: TRBJ2-3; v_gene: TRBV7-2; abundance: few
CDR3aa: CASSLLSRDRGMKVNTEAFF; CDR3nt: TGTGCCAGCAGCTTACTCAGTAGGGACAGGGGGATGAAAGTGAACACTGAAGCTTTCTTT; d_gene: TRBD1; j_gene: TRBJ1-1; v_gene: TRBV7-9; abundance: -
CDR3aa: CASSPGTGDRYEQYF; CDR3nt: TGTGCCAGCAGCCCAGGGACAGGGGATCGGTACGAGCAGTACTTC; d_gene: TRBD1; j_gene: TRBJ2-7; v_gene: TRBV11-3; abundance: -